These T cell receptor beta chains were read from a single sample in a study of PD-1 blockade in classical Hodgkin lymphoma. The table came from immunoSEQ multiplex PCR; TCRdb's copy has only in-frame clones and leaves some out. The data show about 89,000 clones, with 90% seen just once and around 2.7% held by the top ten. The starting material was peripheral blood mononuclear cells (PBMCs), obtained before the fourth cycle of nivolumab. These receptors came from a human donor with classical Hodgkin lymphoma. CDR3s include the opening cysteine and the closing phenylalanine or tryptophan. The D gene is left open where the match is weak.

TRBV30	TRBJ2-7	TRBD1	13	TGTGCCGCCCAGGACAGGCGGGCCTACGAGCAGTACTTC	CAAQDRRAYEQYF
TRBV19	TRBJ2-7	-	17	TGTGCCAGTAGGAATCAGCAATCTCTAACTAGCTCCTACGAGCAGTACTTC	CASRNQQSLTSSYEQYF
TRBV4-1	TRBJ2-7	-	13	TGCGCCAGCAGCCAAGCCGTCAGGGGCGAGCAGTACTTC	CASSQAVRGEQYF
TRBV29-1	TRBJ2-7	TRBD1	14	TGCAGCGTTACCGGACAGGGGAACAGGGCCGAGCAGTACTTC	CSVTGQGNRAEQYF
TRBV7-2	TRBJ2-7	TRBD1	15	TGTGCCAGCAGATCAATGCAGGGGGTCTCCTACGAGCAGTACTTC	CASRSMQGVSYEQYF
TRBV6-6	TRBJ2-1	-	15	TGTGCCAGCAGTTACGGCGGGGACCCCTACAATGAGCAGTTCTTC	CASSYGGDPYNEQFF
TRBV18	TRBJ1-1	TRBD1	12	TGTGCCAGCTCACCACCCGACAGGGGAGCTTTCTTT	CASSPPDRGAFF
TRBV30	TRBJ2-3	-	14	TGTGCCTGCAACAGGGCCAGGGGCACAGATACGCAGTATTTT	CACNRARGTDTQYF
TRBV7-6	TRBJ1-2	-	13	TGTGCCAGCAGCTTATCACAGAACTATGGCTACACCTTC	CASSLSQNYGYTF
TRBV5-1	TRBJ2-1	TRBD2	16	TGCGCCAGCAGCTCGCAACTAGCGGGGGGACTCAATGAGCAGTTCTTC	CASSSQLAGGLNEQFF
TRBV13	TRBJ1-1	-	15	TGTGCCAGCAGCCCGATGGACAGCAGGGTCACTGAAGCTTTTTTT	CASSPMDSRVTEAFF
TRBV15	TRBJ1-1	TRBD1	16	TGTGCCACCAGCAGAATACTGGGACAGGAGAACACTGAAGCTTTCTTT	CATSRILGQENTEAFF
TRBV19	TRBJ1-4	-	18	TGTGCCAGTAGTATAAGTATCCGAAGGATCGGGGGAACTGAAAAACTGTTTTTT	CASSISIRRIGGTEKLFF